One sample yielded the 9 T cell receptor beta chains listed below, sequenced in a study of shared T cell receptors in the human thymus. The table came from immunoSEQ multiplex PCR; TCRdb's copy has only in-frame clones and leaves some out. The sample comprises about 660,000 clones, 85% to 90% of which are singletons, and 0.0095% to 0.011% rests with the top ten. These same data were also listed under a study on human thymus T cells.

Input material: thymocytes. All receptors derive from a boy under two years old with a congenital heart defect.

This sequence joins TRBV27 and TRBJ2-6; maybe TRBD2 (6 bases). V was clipped by 0 bases and J by 1 base, with 16 bases between them. The germline V gene has CDR1 MNHEY and CDR2 SMNVEV (reference sequence). The CDR3 consists of 19 residues. This chain's CDR3 is CASSLSLGREESGANVLTF. CDR3 DNA sequence: TGTGCCAGCAGTTTATCATTGGGTAGGGAGGAATCTGGGGCCAACGTCCTGACTTTC.

The chain is built from TRBV13 and TRBJ1-2; D is perhaps TRBD1 (5 bases). Trimming left V 5 bases short and J 8 bases short, with 18 bases between. This CDR3 spans 14 amino acids. CDR1 and CDR2 (germline): PRHDT, FYEKMQ (reference sequence). The CDR3 DNA reads TGTGCCAGCAGCCCGCGGGGCAACCCCGGCGGCTACACCTTC. This translates into CASSPRGNPGGYTF.

V is TRBV11-3 and J is TRBJ2-3; TRBD2 matches at 7 bases. CDR3 length: 14 amino acids. The V gene end was trimmed by 4 bases and the J gene end by 5 bases; junction bases not matched to a gene: 6. Germline assignment: CDR1 SGHNT and CDR2 YENEEA. The CDR3 nucleotides read TGTGCCAGCAGCTCGGCGGGAGATGAAGATACGCAGTATTTT. Translation gives CASSSAGDEDTQYF.

The V gene is TRBV6-5, the J gene TRBJ1-2; D is ambiguous. Trimming cost V 0 bases and J 7 bases, with 9 bases left between them. The CDR3 runs 13 residues. Germline V gene lookup returns CDR1 MNHEY and CDR2 SVGAGI. DNA for the CDR3: TGTGCCAGCAGTTACTCCCCCCACGGTGGCTACACCTTC. It codes for CASSYSPHGGYTF.

The chain is built from TRBV5-1 and TRBJ2-3; TRBD2 matches 9 bases. The CDR3 consists of 14 residues. V dropped 7 bases and J dropped 3; count of bases not matched to a gene: 6. Germline CDR1 reads SGHRS; CDR2 reads YFSETQ. CDR3: CASRRGGETDTQYF. The CDR3 nucleotides read TGCGCCAGCCGGCGCGGGGGGGAGACAGATACGCAGTATTTT.

The chain links TRBV4-1 to TRBJ2-3; 7 bases are a match to TRBD2. Per germline, CDR1 MGHRA and CDR2 YSYEKL. There are 18 residues in the CDR3. The J segment lost 1 base and the V segment lost 0 bases, leaving 10 bases of the junction unmatched. The CDR3 here is CASSQEIGGLLRTDTQYF. The CDR3 coding sequence is TGCGCCAGCAGCCAAGAAATTGGGGGACTACTCCGCACAGATACGCAGTATTTT.

The V call is TRBV27, the J call TRBJ2-7; 7 nucleotides match TRBD2. Germline lookup yields CDR1 MNHEY and CDR2 SMNVEV (reference sequence). The CDR3 covers 18 residues. V lost 3 bases and J lost 6; bases outside the gene matches: 20. The CDR3 spells CASSLFSGEMFRGSEQYF. The CDR3 DNA is TGTGCCAGCAGTTTGTTCAGCGGGGAGATGTTTCGGGGGAGCGAGCAGTACTTC.

This clone was picked up one time. The CDR3 is CASSLVRGGLAGDEQFF. DNA of the CDR3: TGTGCCAGCAGCTTAGTAAGGGGGGGACTAGCGGGAGATGAGCAGTTCTTC. The chain recombines TRBV7-2 with TRBJ2-1; TRBD2 aligns across 14 bases. This CDR3 contains 17 residues. Germline V gene sequence: CDR1 SGHTA, CDR2 FQGNSA. J lost 8 bases, V lost 1 base, and 7 bases had no gene match.

The chain employs TRBV2 and TRBJ2-5, with 11 bases identical to TRBD2. The V gene's germline CDR1 is SNHLY and CDR2 FYNNEI. The CDR3 covers 13 residues. The V gene end was trimmed by 8 bases and the J gene end by 1 base; junction bases not matched to a gene: 0. CDR3 coding DNA: TGTGCCAGCGGGACTAGCGGCCAAGAGACCCAGTACTTC. Its translation is CASGTSGQETQYF.